This T cell receptor (beta chain) stems from a study of cytomegalovirus exposure and HLA in healthy donors. Study-level information: There were 65 million to 85 million unique TCRs (from HLA-typed donors) in an early data release. Whole-study results and caveats: It was taken for granted in presence/absence analyses that sequencing depth across donors was roughly uniform.

With V trimmed by 4 bases and J by 9 bases, 12 bases remained unmatched. The CDR3 contains 17 residues. Germline V gene sequence: CDR1 SGHRS, CDR2 YFSETQ. A remark on this clone: Its antigen is undetermined.

The PCR had 60 Vbeta and 13 Jbeta primers. Libraries were prepared by immunoSEQ multiplex PCR; TCRdb keeps only in-frame clonotypes and omits some of them. Of 100,000 to 150,000 clones in the sample, more than 60% were seen once. The chain joins TRBV5-1 to TRBJ2-1; 14 bases are shared with TRBD2. Sequencing was performed on PBMCs. The clonotype was recovered from a woman younger than 35 in good health and CMV-seronegative. The CDR3 protein is CASSLGAGTSGSSEQFF. The CDR3 DNA follows: TGCGCCAGCAGCCTGGGTGCAGGGACTAGCGGGAGTAGTGAGCAGTTCTTC.